The 6 T cell receptor beta chains listed next were all sequenced from one sample in a study of identifying expanded T cells in peripheral blood (dated by TCRdb to about 2019). Libraries were constructed by the immunoSEQ multiplex PCR assay. TCRdb obtained this table from immuneACCESS and retained in-frame rearrangements with V and J assigned. These tables miss some clones; where compared with another copy, unresolved V genes account for less than half of the shortfall, and the remainder is unexplained. This sample lists 95,000 or so clones; 75% to 90% were detected once. The ten largest clones add up to 5.6% of the sample. Specimen: blood. The source of these receptors is a person between 18 and 69 years old in good health.

The gene calls are TRBV30 and TRBJ1-6, with a tentative D call TRBD1 (6 bases). The CDR3 has 13 residues. The V gene's germline CDR1 is GTSNPN and CDR2 SVGIG (reference sequence). V lost 2 bases and J 7 bases, leaving 9 bases between the germline ends. CDR3 loop: CAWSTTGNSPLHF. CDR3 nucleotides: TGTGCCTGGAGTACCACAGGGAATTCACCCCTCCACTTT.

The chain employs TRBV9 and TRBJ1-1; D gene ambiguous. With 0 bases removed from V and 1 base from J, the gap between germline ends came to 7 bases. The CDR3 contains 14 residues. In germline, CDR1 is SGDLS, CDR2 YYNGEE. CDR3 in DNA: TGTGCCAGCAGCGTAGATGGCGAGAACACTGAAGCTTTCTTT. It specifies CASSVDGENTEAFF.

This clone was counted once. V and J are TRBV2 and TRBJ2-7; 8 bases match TRBD1. V lost 8 bases to trimming and J lost 1 base; unmatched junction nucleotides: 1. Germline-derived CDR1 and CDR2 are SNHLY and FYNNEI. The CDR3 extends over 12 amino acids. This chain's CDR3 is CASGQGSYEQYF. The CDR3 DNA reads as TGTGCCAGCGGACAGGGATCCTACGAGCAGTACTTC.

V gene TRBV7-2 combines with J gene TRBJ1-5; D call uncertain. This CDR3 comprises 18 residues. The germline gives CDR1 SGHTA, CDR2 FQGNSA. The V and J ends lost 2 bases and 0 bases respectively, with 17 bases between them. CDR3 amino acids: CASSLWVAGRYSNQPQHF. In DNA form, the CDR3 reads TGTGCCAGCAGCTTATGGGTCGCTGGCAGGTATAGCAATCAGCCCCAGCATTTT. Combining the CDR3 with reference TRBV7-2 and TRBJ1-5 gives the whole variable domain GAGVSQSPSNKVTEKGKDVELRCDPISGHTALYWYRQSLGQGLEFLIYFQGNSAPDKSGLPSDRFSAERTGGSVSTLTIQRTQQEDSAVYLCASSLWVAGRYSNQPQHFGDGTRLSIL.

This rearrangement joins TRBV4-3 to TRBJ1-2; a possible D gene is TRBD1 (5 bases). CDR1 LGHNA and CDR2 YSLEER come from the germline V gene. Deletions cut 2 bases from V and 4 bases from J, with 5 bases between. This CDR3 spans 12 amino acids. The DNA for the CDR3 is TGCGCCAGCAGCCAAACAGGCTATGGCTACACCTTC. Its translation: CASSQTGYGYTF.

The rearrangement uses TRBV5-1 and TRBJ1-1; no reliable D call. The germline V gene encodes CDR1 SGHRS and CDR2 YFSETQ. The CDR3 has 13 amino acids. Trimming shortened V by 4 bases and J by 1 base, and 8 bases separated the two germline ends. The CDR3 sequence: CASSRQENTEAFF. DNA of the CDR3: TGCGCCAGCAGCCGTCAGGAGAACACTGAAGCTTTCTTT.